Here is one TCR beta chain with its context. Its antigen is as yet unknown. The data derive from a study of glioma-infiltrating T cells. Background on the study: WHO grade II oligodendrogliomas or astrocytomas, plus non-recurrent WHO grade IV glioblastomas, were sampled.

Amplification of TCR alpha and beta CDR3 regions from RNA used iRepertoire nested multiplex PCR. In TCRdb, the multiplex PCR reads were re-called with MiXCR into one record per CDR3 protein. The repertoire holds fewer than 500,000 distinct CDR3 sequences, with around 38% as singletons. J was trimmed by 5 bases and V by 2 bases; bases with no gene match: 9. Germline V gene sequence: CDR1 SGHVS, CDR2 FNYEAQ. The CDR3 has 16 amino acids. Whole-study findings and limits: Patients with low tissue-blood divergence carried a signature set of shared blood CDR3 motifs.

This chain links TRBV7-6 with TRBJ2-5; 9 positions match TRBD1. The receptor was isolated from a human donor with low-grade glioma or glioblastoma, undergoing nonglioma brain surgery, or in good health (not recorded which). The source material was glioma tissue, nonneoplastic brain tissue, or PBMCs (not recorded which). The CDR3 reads CASSLTRDRVLETQYF. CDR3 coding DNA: TGTGCCAGCAGCTTAACTCGGGACAGGGTTTTGGAGACCCAGTACTTC.